This T cell receptor beta chain was identified in a study of shared clonotypes between healthy human individuals (dated by TCRdb to between 2020 and 2021). For the wider study: The cohort comprised two women and a few men aged 18 to 49 years. For each donor, three plates each were used for CD4 naive and CD4 memory, two plates were used for CD8 naive, and one plate was used for CD8 memory. To increase sequencing depth and limit assay-specific biases, TCR repertoire library preparation and sequencing were carried out by different laboratories using diverse techniques. Between about 0.8 and 9 billion PBMCs per donor were obtained by leukapheresis. The study deeply sequenced blood TCR repertoires of several healthy adults to estimate repertoire size and the extent of clonotype sharing between individuals.

CD8 naive samples were obtained by positive selection for CCR7 among CD45RO-negative cells, yielding a CD45RA+CCR7+ population from which TemRA cells were excluded. The donors were healthy, HIV-negative adults with no recently reported acute infections or vaccinations. Every donor was a Caucasian adult residing in Nashville, Tennessee, USA. Blood was collected by leukapheresis, and PBMCs were isolated by Ficoll-Histopaque density gradient centrifugation and then cryopreserved in liquid nitrogen vapor phase. Analytical flow cytometry was used to check the purity and quantity of every magnetically sorted T cell population. Genomic DNA was isolated from every sorted fraction and measured by UV absorbance on a Nanodrop 2000c. Turning to this clone: What antigen it recognizes has not been identified. No base quality information exists; no much larger clone differs at one position.

Using the deep immunoSEQ assay, TCR CDR3 regions were amplified from genomic DNA by multiplex PCR. For each cell subset, the extracted genomic DNA was distributed evenly across all wells of several immunoSEQ 96-well plates, and each plate served as one replicate. For sorted subsets, about 200 ng genomic DNA, equal to 30,000 to 35,000 T cell genomes, was loaded into each replicate PCR. Purified libraries were quantified with a Qubit 3.0 fluorometer, sized on a Bioanalyzer 2100, and re-quantified with the KAPA Library Quantification kit. Every immunoSEQ 96-well plate was sequenced on a dedicated single-read 150-cycle Illumina NextSeq 550 flow cell. The source study handled its data this way. Because the immunoSEQ output included only junctional sequences and no quality scores, the filtering could not be the same as the filtering used for full-length reads. Sequences were annotated with PyIR, a Python wrapper for IgBLAST v1.9, using IMGT germline references to assign V/J genes and CDR3. Any read was removed if the V/J assignment was weak (E-value above 1e-6), the CDR3 was missing, or the read contained stop codons, out-of-frame junctions, or ambiguous translated residues. A V3J clonotype was defined by an identical inferred V gene, J gene, and CDR3 amino acid sequence. Percentage overlap between repertoires was calculated by dividing the number of shared unique clonotypes by the size of the smaller repertoire. Repertoire richness was assessed with RTK rarefaction, the Chao1 estimator, and Recon v2.1 estimates of unobserved clonotypes. Generation probabilities were computed with OLGA for all TCRbeta clonotypes obtained by the gDNA method from a few donors. TCRdb stores this immuneACCESS table with in-frame sequences only. Part of the clones is absent; in the studies checked, under half of the shortfall reflects unresolved V genes, and no reason is known for the rest. V, J and clone size are those of that table, while D and trimming were read from the DNA. This sample has some 740,000 clones in its table, and almost 95% of those were observed once. The ten largest clones add up to 24% of the sample.

General findings and caveats noted by the study authors: Because the study included only a small number of donors, the genetic and exposure-history diversity represented was limited. When several donors were compared, the shared fraction of clonotypes was 5% to 6.5% for naive CD4, 3.5% to 4% for naive CD8, 2% to 2.5% for memory CD4, and less than 0.45% for memory CD8. Estimated clonotype richness was generally larger for naive than for memory subsets. Higher generation probabilities were observed for clonotypes shared by all four sorted-subset donors than for non-shared clonotypes. Sampling was restricted to blood, and TCR repertoires in tissue are likely to differ from TCR repertoires in blood. Pairwise subsampling indicated that sequencing depth was expected to affect the degree of clonotype sharing among donors. Rarefaction of sorted-subset datasets indicated incomplete sequencing despite the large sequencing depth.

The specimen sequenced was naive CD8+ T cells sorted from blood. Sample cell subset or site, as interpreted from the label and publication: CD45RA+CCR7+. This receptor was taken from a man under 40 in good health.

The sequence in DNA is TGTGCCAGCAGCCCCGTCCAGGGGGCAGACTACGAGCAGTACTTC. This is translated as CASSPVQGADYEQYF. The chain joins TRBV5-4 to TRBJ2-7, with 8 bases matching TRBD1. Relative to germline, V is missing 4 bases and J is missing 3 bases, with 9 bases of the junction outside any gene match. Sequences SGHNT (CDR1) and YYREEE (CDR2) are obtained from the germline V gene (reference sequence). The CDR3 contains 15 residues, cysteine and phenylalanine counted. Just the 45-base CDR3 DNA is kept, in frame starting at base 1.